This is a list of T cell receptor beta chains from one sample in a study of T cell responses to AZD1222 COVID-19 vaccine. TCRdb's copy holds only in-frame clones and misses some; the assay was immunoSEQ multiplex PCR. The table includes about 79,000 clones, 80% detected once. The source was peripheral blood, collected on day 0 of AZD1222 vaccination. Every receptor here comes from an adult in good health. Both conserved end residues are part of each CDR3.

TRBJ1-1 | TRBV5-1 | CASSLSTGGTNTEAFF
TRBJ1-1 | TRBV15 | CATSRGVWDTEAFF
TRBJ1-2 | TRBV6-5 | CASSPRGGGYTF
TRBJ2-3 | TRBV5-1 | CASSLNSGLVADTQYF
TRBJ2-3 | TRBV18 | CASSPAAGTDTQYF
TRBJ2-5 | TRBV5-1 | CASSSSGTQETQYF
TRBJ1-1 | TRBV7-3 | CASSLSRRTEAFF
TRBJ1-2 | TRBV5-8 | CASSFAGQGPYGYTF
TRBJ2-7 | TRBV6-1 | CASSEGTGTGSSEQYF
TRBJ2-1 | TRBV11-2 | CASSLQSGTGLGEQFF
TRBJ2-2 | TRBV29-1 | CSVRTGERNTGELFF
TRBJ1-2 | TRBV5-1 | CASSLGDGASHGYTF
TRBJ1-5 | TRBV18 | CASSPDRNQPQHF
TRBJ1-1 | TRBV18 | CASSIGRDEAFF
TRBJ2-7 | TRBV27 | CASSSPPGREQYF
TRBJ1-5 | TRBV28 | CASSLSGQIQHF
TRBJ1-1 | TRBV7-2 | CASSKLKRAPEAFF
TRBJ1-1 | TRBV30 | CAWRRDRGRHTEAFF
TRBJ1-1 | TRBV27 | CASSITGTGGFPGTEAFF
TRBJ2-7 | TRBV23-1 | CASSQFLQGSLLLYEQYF
TRBJ1-4 | TRBV18 | CASSPRDGGAFNEKLFF
TRBJ1-1 | TRBV14 | CASSQVVLTEAFF
TRBJ2-4 | TRBV19 | CATGLGGKNIQYF
TRBJ1-5 | TRBV30 | CAWSTPGTPFGQPQHF
TRBJ2-5 | TRBV18 | CASSPRVQETQYF
TRBJ1-6 | TRBV23-1 | CASSQGGRLNSPLHF
TRBJ1-1 | TRBV7-6 | CASSDPGNTEAFF